This T cell receptor (beta chain) was found in a study of regulatory T cells in long-lasting Graves disease. Overall study results and limits: Persistent patients shared more public clonotypes (about 2,800) than newly diagnosed patients (around 1,000).

Time point in this sample: persistent/refractory GD, antithyroid drugs over 5 years with positive TRAb. Following extraction of RNA from PBMCs, that RNA was used to make the TCR library. Patients hailed from an endocrinology department in Xi'an, China. Nine milliliters of peripheral blood went into EDTA tubes. Both iRepertoire HTBI primers and Arm-PCR of CDR3 regions were used to build the TCR beta libraries. Per the original methods: Throughout the samples, researchers identified roughly 60 TRBV and approximately 14 TRBJ segments. TCRdb re-derived calls from the multiplex PCR reads in MiXCR, one entry per CDR3 protein. TCRdb, rather than the study authors, made the V and J calls. The repertoire consists of hundreds of thousands of distinct CDR3 sequences, with around 20% occurring once and the leading ten covering 20% to 25%. The CDR3 runs 15 residues. Trimming removed 2 bases from V and 8 bases from J, with 18 bases in between. CDR1 and CDR2 (germline): MNHEY, SVGAGI.

In the case of this clonotype: The target antigen is unknown.

This TCR was sampled from a female donor with Graves disease. The chain couples TRBV6-5 to TRBJ1-2; a possible D gene is TRBD1 (6 bases). The source was peripheral blood mononuclear cells (PBMCs), collected when the disease was refractory, from a patient treated with antithyroid drugs. The CDR3 sequence is CASSYIGGLSAGYTF. The CDR3 DNA is TGTGCCAGCAGTTACATAGGGGGGCTCTCTGCGGGCTACACCTTC.